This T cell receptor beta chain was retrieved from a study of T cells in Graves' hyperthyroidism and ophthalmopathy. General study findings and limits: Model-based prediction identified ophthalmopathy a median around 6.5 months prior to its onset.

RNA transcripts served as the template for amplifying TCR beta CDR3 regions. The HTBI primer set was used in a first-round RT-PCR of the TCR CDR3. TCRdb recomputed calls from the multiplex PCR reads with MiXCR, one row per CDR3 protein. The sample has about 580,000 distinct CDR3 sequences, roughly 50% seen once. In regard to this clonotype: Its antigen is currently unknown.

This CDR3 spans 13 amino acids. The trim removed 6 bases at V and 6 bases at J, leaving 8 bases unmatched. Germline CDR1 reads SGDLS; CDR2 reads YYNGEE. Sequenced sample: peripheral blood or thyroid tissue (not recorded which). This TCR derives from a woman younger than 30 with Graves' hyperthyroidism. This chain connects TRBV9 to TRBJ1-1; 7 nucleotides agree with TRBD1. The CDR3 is CASNPGGAAEAFF. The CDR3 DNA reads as TGTGCCAGCAACCCAGGGGGTGCCGCTGAAGCTTTCTTT. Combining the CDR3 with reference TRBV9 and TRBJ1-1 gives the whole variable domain DSGVTQTPKHLITATGQRVTLRCSPRSGDLSVYWYQQSLDQGLQFLIQYYNGEERAKGNILERFSAQQFPDLHSELNLSSLELGDSALYFCASNPGGAAEAFFGQGTRLTVV.